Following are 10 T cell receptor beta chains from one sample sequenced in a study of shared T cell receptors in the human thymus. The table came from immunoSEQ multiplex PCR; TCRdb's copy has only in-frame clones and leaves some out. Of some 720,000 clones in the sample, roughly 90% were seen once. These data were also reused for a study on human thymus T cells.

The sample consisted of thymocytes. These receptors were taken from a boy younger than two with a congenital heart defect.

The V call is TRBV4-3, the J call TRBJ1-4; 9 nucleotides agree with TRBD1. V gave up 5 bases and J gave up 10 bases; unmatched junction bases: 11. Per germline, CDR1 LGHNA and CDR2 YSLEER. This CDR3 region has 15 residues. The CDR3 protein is CASSKAYRGPGKLFF. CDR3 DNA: TGCGCCAGCAGCAAAGCGTACAGGGGGCCAGGAAAACTGTTTTTT.

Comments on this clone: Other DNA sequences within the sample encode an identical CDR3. The CDR3 DNA reads as TGCGCCAGCAGCCAAGGAACTAGCGGTAACAATGAGCAGTTCTTC. Its protein is CASSQGTSGNNEQFF. The gene calls are TRBV4-3 and TRBJ2-1; 8 bases are a match to TRBD2. Germline V gene data show CDR1 as LGHNA and CDR2 as YSLEER. V dropped 1 base and J dropped 5; count of bases not matched to a gene: 4. There are 15 residues in the CDR3.

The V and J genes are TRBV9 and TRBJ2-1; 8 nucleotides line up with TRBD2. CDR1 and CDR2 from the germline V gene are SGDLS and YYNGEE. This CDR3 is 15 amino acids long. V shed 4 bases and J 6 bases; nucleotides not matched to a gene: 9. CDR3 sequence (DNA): TGTGCCAGCAGCTCTCGACTAGCGTCTACCAATGAGCAGTTCTTC. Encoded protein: CASSSRLASTNEQFF.

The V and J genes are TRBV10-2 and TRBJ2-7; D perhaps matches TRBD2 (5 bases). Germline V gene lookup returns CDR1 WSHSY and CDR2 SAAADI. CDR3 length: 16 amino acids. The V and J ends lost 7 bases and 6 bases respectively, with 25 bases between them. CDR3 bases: TGCGCCAGCAAGAAAGTTGAGGGCCCCGGACCCTTCGAGCAGTACTTC. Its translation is CASKKVEGPGPFEQYF.

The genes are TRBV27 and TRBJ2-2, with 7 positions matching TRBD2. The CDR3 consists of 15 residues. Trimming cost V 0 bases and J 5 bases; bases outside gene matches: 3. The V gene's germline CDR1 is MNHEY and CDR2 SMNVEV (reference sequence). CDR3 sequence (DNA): TGTGCCAGCAGTTTATCGGCGGGAGAGACCGGGGAGCTGTTTTTT. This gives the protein CASSLSAGETGELFF.

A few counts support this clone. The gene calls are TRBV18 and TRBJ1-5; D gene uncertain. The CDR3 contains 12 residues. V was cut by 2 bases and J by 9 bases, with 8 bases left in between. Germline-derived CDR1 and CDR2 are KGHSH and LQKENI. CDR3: CASSPFGGPQHF. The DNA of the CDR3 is TGTGCCAGCTCACCATTTGGAGGGCCCCAGCATTTT.

The CDR3: CSVEDSRGPTDTQYF. The CDR3 DNA reads TGCAGCGTTGAAGATAGCAGGGGGCCTACAGATACGCAGTATTTT. This chain joins TRBV29-1 and TRBJ2-3; 8 bases line up with TRBD1. The trim removed 0 bases at V and 3 bases at J, leaving 5 bases unmatched. CDR3 length: 15 amino acids. Germline values: CDR1 SQVTM, CDR2 ANQGSEA.

In DNA form, the CDR3 reads TGTGCCAGCAGTTCCCAGGGTCTCACTGAAGCTTTCTTT. Protein sequence: CASSSQGLTEAFF. This chain connects TRBV28 to TRBJ1-1, with a tentative D call TRBD1 (5 bases). The germline gives CDR1 MDHEN, CDR2 SYDVKM. V lost 4 bases and J lost 4, with 10 bases in between. CDR3 length: 13 residues. Drawing the rest from reference TRBV28 and TRBJ1-1, the complete variable domain is DVKVTQSSRYLVKRTGEKVFLECVQDMDHENMFWYRQDPGLGLRLIYFSYDVKMKEKGDIPEGYSVSREKKERFSLILESASTNQTSMYLCASSSQGLTEAFFGQGTRLTVV.

CDR3 loop: CASSPLAVDRKTQYF. The CDR3 DNA reads TGTGCCAGCTCCCCGTTAGCAGTGGACAGAAAGACCCAGTACTTC. The chain carries TRBV18 and TRBJ2-5; perhaps TRBD1 as D (6 bases). The CDR3 length is 15 residues. CDR1 is KGHSH and CDR2 is LQKENI in the germline V gene. V lost 6 bases and J lost 6, with 20 bases in between. Full variable domain (remainder filled in from reference TRBV18 and TRBJ2-5): NAGVMQNPRHLVRRRGQEARLRCSPMKGHSHVYWYRQLPEEGLKFMVYLQKENIIDESGMPKERFSAEFPKEGPSILRIQQVVRGDSAAYFCASSPLAVDRKTQYFGPGTRLLVL.

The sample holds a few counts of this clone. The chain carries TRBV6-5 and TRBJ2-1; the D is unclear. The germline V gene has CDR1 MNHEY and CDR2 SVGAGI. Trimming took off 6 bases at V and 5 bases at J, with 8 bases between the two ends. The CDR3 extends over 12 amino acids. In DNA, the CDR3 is TGTGCCAGCAGACGCCCGGACAATGAGCAGTTCTTC. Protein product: CASRRPDNEQFF.